This T cell receptor beta chain was retrieved from a study of cytomegalovirus exposure and HLA in healthy donors. The wider study: Samples from HLA-typed donors yielded some 85 million unique TCRs in an early data release.

The PCR ran on 60 Vbeta and 13 Jbeta primers. The table came from immunoSEQ multiplex PCR; TCRdb's copy has only in-frame clones and leaves some out. The data show about 110,000 clones, 80% seen once. J was trimmed by 7 bases and V by 0 bases; bases with no gene match: 13. In germline, CDR1 is MGHRA, CDR2 YSYEKL. The CDR3 length is 17 residues. Input material: PBMCs. V gene TRBV4-1 combines with J gene TRBJ2-7; 9 positions match TRBD1. The clonotype originates from a man aged 30 to 39 in good health and CMV-seropositive. The CDR3 coding sequence is TGCGCCAGCAGCCAAGAAGGGCGGACAGGGGCTTTGCGGGAGCAGTACTTC. It specifies CASSQEGRTGALREQYF.